Listed here are 10 T cell receptor beta chains from one sample, sequenced in a study of cytomegalovirus exposure and HLA in healthy donors. PCR was performed using 60 Vbeta and 13 Jbeta primers. TCRdb's copy holds only in-frame clones and misses some; the assay was immunoSEQ multiplex PCR. The sample has approximately 160,000 clones, about 64% seen once. The specimen was PBMCs. These receptors were obtained from a man aged 45-60 years in good health and CMV-seronegative.

The V call is TRBV5-1, the J call TRBJ1-1; maybe TRBD1 (5 bases). Germline V lookup: CDR1 SGHRS, CDR2 YFSETQ. V lost 0 bases and J lost 2, with 14 bases in between. The CDR3 extends over 16 amino acids. In nucleotides, the CDR3 is TGCGCCAGCAGCTTGGGCGGGTTGGGGGGAAACACTGAAGCTTTCTTT. Amino acid sequence: CASSLGGLGGNTEAFF.

The genes are TRBV7-6 and TRBJ2-1; 9 nucleotides match TRBD1. The CDR3 length is 17 residues. With V trimmed by 1 base and J by 5 bases, 9 bases remained unmatched. Germline CDR1 and CDR2: SGHVS and FNYEAQ. The CDR3 DNA sequence: TGTGCCAGCAGCTTAGTGGGGGGGGACAGGGACAACAATGAGCAGTTCTTC. Translation gives CASSLVGGDRDNNEQFF.

The rearrangement joins TRBV5-1 to TRBJ2-7, with 8 bases aligning to TRBD2. Germline CDR1 is SGHRS and CDR2 is YFSETQ. The length of the CDR3 is 16 residues. V lost 3 bases and J lost 2; bases outside the gene matches: 10. The CDR3, as DNA: TGCGCCAGCAGCTGGGGGGGTAGCGGGGAGACCTACGAGCAGTACTTC. It codes for CASSWGGSGETYEQYF.

For the CDR3, the DNA is TGCGCCAGCAGCTTGTTCGGGGAAACGAGAAACACTGAAGCTTTCTTT. As protein: CASSLFGETRNTEAFF. The V and J genes are TRBV5-1 and TRBJ1-1; no firm D call. Germline V gene lookup returns CDR1 SGHRS and CDR2 YFSETQ. The CDR3 has 16 amino acids. The V end lost 1 base, the J end lost 2 bases, and 15 bases lay between the germline ends.

This clone has only a few counts. The rearrangement joins TRBV19 to TRBJ1-2; 12 bases line up with TRBD1. The CDR3 is 17 residues long. The V segment lost 5 bases and the J segment 7 bases; nucleotides outside the gene matches: 14. Germline V lookup: CDR1 LNHDA, CDR2 SQIVND (reference sequence). The CDR3 DNA is TGTGCCAGTAGTTCGCCGGGACAGGGGGCTTACCTCTCTGGCTACACCTTC. Translated, it gives CASSSPGQGAYLSGYTF.

In this sample, this clone turned up once. The V call is TRBV5-1, the J call TRBJ1-2, with TRBD1 matching over 8 bases. CDR3 length: 15 amino acids. V trimming: 0 bases; J trimming: 7 bases; junction bases outside the gene matches: 8. The V gene's germline CDR1 is SGHRS and CDR2 YFSETQ. CDR3 amino acids: CASSLEGQVGGGYTF. The CDR3 bases are TGCGCCAGCAGCTTGGAGGGACAGGTAGGAGGTGGCTACACCTTC.

The chain uses TRBV25-1 and TRBJ2-3, with D possibly being TRBD2 (6 bases). The V end lost 1 base, the J end lost 3 bases, and 11 bases lay between the germline ends. The CDR3 spans 15 residues. Germline CDR1 reads MGHDK; CDR2 reads SYGVNS. The CDR3 here is CASSEFGGRTDTQYF. The DNA for the CDR3 is TGTGCCAGCAGTGAATTCGGGGGAAGGACAGATACGCAGTATTTT.

This chain uses TRBV28 with TRBJ1-5, with TRBD1 as a possible D gene (6 bases). There are 15 residues in the CDR3. The germline CDR1 and CDR2 sequences are MDHEN and SYDVKM. The V end lost 2 bases, the J end lost 6 bases, and 14 bases lay between the germline ends. CDR3 sequence (DNA): TGTGCCAGCAGTTTAGCCGGGACATCGACTCAGCCCCAGCATTTT. This gives the protein CASSLAGTSTQPQHF.

This clone has a handful of counts. The V gene is TRBV5-4, the J gene TRBJ1-4; a weak D match, TRBD1 (6 bases). V was clipped by 0 bases and J by 6 bases, with 18 bases between them. CDR3 length: 17 amino acids. Germline V gene sequence: CDR1 SGHNT, CDR2 YYREEE (reference sequence). CDR3 amino acids: CASSLGFGTGLDEKLFF. DNA for the CDR3: TGTGCCAGCAGCTTGGGGTTTGGTACAGGGCTCGATGAAAAACTGTTTTTT.

This chain joins TRBV12-5 and TRBJ2-3, with TRBD1 matching 7 bases. The CDR3 runs 16 residues. Unmatched junction bases numbered 5, after V lost 1 base and J lost 1 base. CDR1 is LGHNT and CDR2 is FRNRAP in the germline V gene. The CDR3 nucleotides read TGTGCTAGTGGTTTGGGAAAGGGGGCTGGCACAGATACGCAGTATTTT. Translating it yields CASGLGKGAGTDTQYF.